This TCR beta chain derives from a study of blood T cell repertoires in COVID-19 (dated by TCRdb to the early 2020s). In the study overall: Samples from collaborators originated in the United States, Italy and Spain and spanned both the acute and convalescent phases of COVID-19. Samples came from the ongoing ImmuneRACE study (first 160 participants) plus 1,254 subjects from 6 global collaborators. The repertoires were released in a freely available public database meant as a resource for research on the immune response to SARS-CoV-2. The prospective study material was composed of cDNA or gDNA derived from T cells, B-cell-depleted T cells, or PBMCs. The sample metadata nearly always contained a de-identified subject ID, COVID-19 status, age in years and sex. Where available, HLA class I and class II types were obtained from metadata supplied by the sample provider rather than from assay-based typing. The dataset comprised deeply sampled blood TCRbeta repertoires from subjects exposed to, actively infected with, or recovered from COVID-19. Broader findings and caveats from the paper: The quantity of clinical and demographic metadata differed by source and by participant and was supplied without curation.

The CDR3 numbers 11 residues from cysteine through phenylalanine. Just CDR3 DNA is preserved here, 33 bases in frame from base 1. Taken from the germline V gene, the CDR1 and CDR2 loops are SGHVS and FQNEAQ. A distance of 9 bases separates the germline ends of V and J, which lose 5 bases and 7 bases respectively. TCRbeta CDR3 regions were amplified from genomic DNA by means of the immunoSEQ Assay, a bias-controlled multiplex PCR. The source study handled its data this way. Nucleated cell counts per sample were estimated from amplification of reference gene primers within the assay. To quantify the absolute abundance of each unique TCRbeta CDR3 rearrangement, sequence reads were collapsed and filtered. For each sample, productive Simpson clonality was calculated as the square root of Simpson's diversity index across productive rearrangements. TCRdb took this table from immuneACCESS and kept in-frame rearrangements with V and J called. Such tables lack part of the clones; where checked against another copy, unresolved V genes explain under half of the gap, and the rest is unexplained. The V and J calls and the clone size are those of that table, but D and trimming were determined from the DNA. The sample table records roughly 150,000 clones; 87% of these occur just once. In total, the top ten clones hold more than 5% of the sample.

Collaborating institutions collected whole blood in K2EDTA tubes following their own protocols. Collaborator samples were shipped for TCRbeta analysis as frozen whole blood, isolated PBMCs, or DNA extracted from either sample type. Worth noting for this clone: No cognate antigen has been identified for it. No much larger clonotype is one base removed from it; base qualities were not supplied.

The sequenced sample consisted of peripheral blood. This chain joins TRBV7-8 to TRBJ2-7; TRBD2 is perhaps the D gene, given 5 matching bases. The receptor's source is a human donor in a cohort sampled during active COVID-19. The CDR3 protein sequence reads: CASSPRREQYF. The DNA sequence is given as TGTGCCAGCAGCCCCAGGAGGGAGCAGTACTTC.